Listed below are T cell receptor beta chains from one sample, sequenced in a study of T cells in Graves' hyperthyroidism and ophthalmopathy. TCRdb independently ran MiXCR on the multiplex PCR reads; one entry per CDR3 protein. Of 20,000 to 30,000 distinct CDR3 sequences listed, around 40% were seen once; the top ten hold about a tenth. The sample consisted of blood. These receptors were taken from a woman under 40 with Graves' hyperthyroidism. Each CDR3 is given with its conserved first and last residue. D genes are given only for firm matches. Size is stated for part of the rows, as once, few or many counts, or as a class when the clone is expanded.

>-|TRBJ2-7|TRBV7-2|medium-sized
CASSLGAASYEQYF
TGTGCCAGCAGCTTAGGAGCGGCCTCCTACGAGCAGTACTTC
>-|TRBJ1-2|TRBV5-8|-
CASSFGASGGYTF
TGTGCCAGCAGCTTTGGGGCTAGCGGGGGCTACACCTTC
>-|TRBJ1-3|TRBV6-6|many
CASRGPGNTIYF
TGTGCCAGCAGGGGGCCTGGAAACACCATATATTTT
>-|TRBJ2-7|TRBV5-6|-
CASSFEVSLGIPCEQYF
TGTGCCAGCAGCTTCGAAGTTTCGTTAGGGATTCCATGCGAGCAGTACTTC
>-|TRBJ2-2|TRBV12-3/TRBV12-4|-
CASRKLANTGELFF
TGTGCCAGCAGGAAGCTAGCGAACACCGGGGAGCTGTTTTTT
>-|TRBJ2-3|TRBV7-3|many
CASSYQGDTQYF
TGTGCCAGCAGCTACCAGGGGGATACGCAGTATTTT
>-|TRBJ2-3|TRBV6-5|many
CASNLGLVKQYF
TGTGCCAGCAACCTAGGGCTTGTAAAGCAGTATTTT
>-|TRBJ1-5|TRBV20-1|medium-sized
CSALLTANQPQHF
TGCAGTGCTCTTCTTACGGCGAATCAGCCCCAGCATTTT
>-|TRBJ1-2|TRBV9|-
CASSPRGFYGGYTF
TGTGCCAGCAGCCCCCGCGGCTTTTATGGTGGCTACACCTTC
>-|TRBJ2-1|TRBV12-3/TRBV12-4|many
CASSFQGISYEQFF
TGTGCCAGCAGTTTTCAGGGTATTAGCTATGAGCAGTTCTTC
>-|TRBJ1-1|TRBV19|-
CASSIQGRGTEALF
TGTGCCAGTAGTATCCAGGGGAGGGGTACTGAGGCTCTCTTT
>-|TRBJ2-1|TRBV20-1|-
CSVSGGNIYNEQLF
TGCAGTGTAAGTGGGGGCAACATATACAATGAGCAGCTCTTC
>-|TRBJ2-1|TRBV7-2|-
CASSSGTNNEQFF
TGTGCCAGCAGCTCCGGGACCAACAATGAGCAGTTCTTC
>-|TRBJ1-5|TRBV12-3/TRBV12-4|many
CASSSGGDQPQHF
TGTGCCAGCAGTTCAGGCGGCGATCAGCCCCAGCATTTT
>-|TRBJ1-1|TRBV5-1|many
CASSRYRAPGTEAFF
TGCGCCAGCAGCCGCTACCGGGCCCCTGGGACTGAAGCTTTCTTT
>-|TRBJ2-1|TRBV6-1|many
CASSEQGLYNEQFF
TGTGCCAGCAGTGAGCAGGGACTTTACAATGAGCAGTTCTTC
>TRBD1|TRBJ1-2|TRBV9|many
CASFNPGTGANYGYTF
TGTGCCAGCTTTAATCCCGGGACAGGGGCGAACTATGGCTACACCTTC
>-|TRBJ1-4|TRBV7-8|many
CASSPTVLGATNEKLFF
TGTGCCAGCAGCCCCACCGTTTTAGGGGCAACTAATGAAAAACTGTTTTTT
>-|TRBJ2-7|TRBV20-1|-
CSARDHRTYEQYF
TGCAGTGCTAGAGATCACAGGACCTACGAGCAGTACTTC
>-|TRBJ1-5|TRBV19|-
CASKLQAGEVYEQPQHF
TGTGCCAGTAAACTTCAAGCAGGGGAGGTGTACGAGCAGCCCCAGCATTTT